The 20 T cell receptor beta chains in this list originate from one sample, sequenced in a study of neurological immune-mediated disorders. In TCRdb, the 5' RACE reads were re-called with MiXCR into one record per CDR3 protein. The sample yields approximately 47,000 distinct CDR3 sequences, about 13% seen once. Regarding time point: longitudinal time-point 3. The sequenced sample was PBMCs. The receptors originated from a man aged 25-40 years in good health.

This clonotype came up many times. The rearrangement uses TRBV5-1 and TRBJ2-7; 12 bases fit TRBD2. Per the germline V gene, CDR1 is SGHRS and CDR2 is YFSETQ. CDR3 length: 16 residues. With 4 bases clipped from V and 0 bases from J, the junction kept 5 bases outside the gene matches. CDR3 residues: CASSLGLAGLSYEQYF. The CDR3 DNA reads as TGCGCCAGCAGCCTAGGACTAGCGGGACTCTCCTACGAGCAGTACTTC.

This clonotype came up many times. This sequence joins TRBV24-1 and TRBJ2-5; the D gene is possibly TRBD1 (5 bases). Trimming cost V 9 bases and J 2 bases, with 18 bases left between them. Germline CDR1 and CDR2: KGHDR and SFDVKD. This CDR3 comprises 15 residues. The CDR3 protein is CATQIGAGTQETQYF. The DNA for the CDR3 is TGTGCCACCCAGATTGGGGCAGGAACTCAAGAGACCCAGTACTTC.

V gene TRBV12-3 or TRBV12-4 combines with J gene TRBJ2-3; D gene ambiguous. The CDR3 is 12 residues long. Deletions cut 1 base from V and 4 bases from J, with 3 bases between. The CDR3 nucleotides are TGTGCCAGCAGTTTAGGTTCAGATACGCAGTATTTT. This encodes CASSLGSDTQYF.

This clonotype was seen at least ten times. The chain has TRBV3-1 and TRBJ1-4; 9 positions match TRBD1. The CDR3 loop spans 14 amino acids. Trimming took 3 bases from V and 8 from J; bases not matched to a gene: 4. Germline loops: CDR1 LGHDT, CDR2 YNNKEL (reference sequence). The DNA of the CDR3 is TGTGCCAGCAGCCATAGGACAGGGGACGAAAAACTGTTTTTT. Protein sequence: CASSHRTGDEKLFF. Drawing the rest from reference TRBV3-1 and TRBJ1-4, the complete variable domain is DTAVSQTPKYLVTQMGNDKSIKCEQNLGHDTMYWYKQDSKKFLKIMFSYNNKELIINETVPNRFSPKSPDKAHLNLHINSLELGDSAVYFCASSHRTGDEKLFFGSGTQLSVL.

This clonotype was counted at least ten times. The CDR3 sequence is CASRSGGSTANVLTF. The CDR3 nucleotides read TGTGCCAGCAGGTCCGGGGGCAGCACGGCCAACGTCCTGACTTTC. The chain links TRBV27 to TRBJ2-6, with D perhaps matching TRBD1 or TRBD2 (6 bases each). Trimming removed 6 bases at V and 6 bases at J, with 15 bases between. The CDR3 is 15 residues long. Germline CDR1 reads MNHEY; CDR2 reads SMNVEV (reference sequence).

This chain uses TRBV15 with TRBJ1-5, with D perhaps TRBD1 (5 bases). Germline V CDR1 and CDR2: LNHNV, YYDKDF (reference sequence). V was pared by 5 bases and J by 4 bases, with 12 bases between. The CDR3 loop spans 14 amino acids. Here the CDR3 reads CATSRNGGNQPQHF. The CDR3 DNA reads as TGTGCCACCAGCCGGAATGGGGGAAATCAGCCCCAGCATTTT.

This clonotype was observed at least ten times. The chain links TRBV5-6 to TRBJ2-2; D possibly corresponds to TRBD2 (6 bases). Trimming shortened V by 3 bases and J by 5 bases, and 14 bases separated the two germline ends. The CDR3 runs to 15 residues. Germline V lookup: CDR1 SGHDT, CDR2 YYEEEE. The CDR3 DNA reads TGTGCCAGCAGCTCAGACGGGGGTTATACCGGGGAGCTGTTTTTT. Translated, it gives CASSSDGGYTGELFF.

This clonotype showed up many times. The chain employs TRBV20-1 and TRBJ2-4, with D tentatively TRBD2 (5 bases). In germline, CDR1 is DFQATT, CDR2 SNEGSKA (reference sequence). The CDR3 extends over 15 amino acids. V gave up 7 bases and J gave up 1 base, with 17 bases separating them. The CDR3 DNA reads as TGCAGTGTCCGAAAAGGCCCGGGGGCCAAAAACATTCAGTACTTC. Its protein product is CSVRKGPGAKNIQYF.

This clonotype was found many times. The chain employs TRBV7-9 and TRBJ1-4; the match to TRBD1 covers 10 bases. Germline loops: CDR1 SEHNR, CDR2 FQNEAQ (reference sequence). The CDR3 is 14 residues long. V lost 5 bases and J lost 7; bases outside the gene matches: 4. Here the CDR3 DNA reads TGTGCCAGCAGCCTTGGACAGGGGGGTGAAAAACTGTTTTTT. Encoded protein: CASSLGQGGEKLFF.

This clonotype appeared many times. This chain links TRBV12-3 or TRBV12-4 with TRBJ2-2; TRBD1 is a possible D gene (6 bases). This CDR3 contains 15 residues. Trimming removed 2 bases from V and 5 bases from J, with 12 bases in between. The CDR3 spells CASSLFGQWTGELFF. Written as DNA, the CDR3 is TGTGCCAGCAGTTTATTTGGACAGTGGACCGGGGAGCTGTTTTTT.

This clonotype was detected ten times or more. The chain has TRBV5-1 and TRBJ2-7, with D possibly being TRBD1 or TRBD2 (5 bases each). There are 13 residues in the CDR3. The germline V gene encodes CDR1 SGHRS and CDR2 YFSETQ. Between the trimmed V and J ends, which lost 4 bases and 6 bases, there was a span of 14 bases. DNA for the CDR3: TGCGCCAGCAGCATAGGGACCGAGGCCGAGCAGTACTTC. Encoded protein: CASSIGTEAEQYF.

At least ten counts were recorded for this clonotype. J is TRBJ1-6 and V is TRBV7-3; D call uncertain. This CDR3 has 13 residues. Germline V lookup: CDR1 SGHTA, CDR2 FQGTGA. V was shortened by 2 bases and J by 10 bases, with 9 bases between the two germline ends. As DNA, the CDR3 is TGTGCCAGCAGCTTACGTAGTGCGTCACCCCTCCACTTT. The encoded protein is CASSLRSASPLHF.

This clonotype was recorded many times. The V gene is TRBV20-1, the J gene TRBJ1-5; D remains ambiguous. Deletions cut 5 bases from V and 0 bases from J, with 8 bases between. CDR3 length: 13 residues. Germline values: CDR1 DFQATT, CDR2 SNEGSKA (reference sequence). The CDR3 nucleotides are TGCAGTGCTTACGATGTTAGCAATCAGCCCCAGCATTTT. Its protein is CSAYDVSNQPQHF.

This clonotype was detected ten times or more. The CDR3 loop reads CASSIRTGVSYEQYF. CDR3 nucleotide sequence: TGCGCCAGCAGCATAAGGACAGGGGTCTCCTACGAGCAGTACTTC. The chain is built from TRBV5-1 and TRBJ2-7; 9 bases map to TRBD1. This CDR3 has 15 amino acids. V lost 4 bases to trimming and J lost 0 bases; unmatched junction nucleotides: 5. CDR1 SGHRS and CDR2 YFSETQ come from the germline V gene.

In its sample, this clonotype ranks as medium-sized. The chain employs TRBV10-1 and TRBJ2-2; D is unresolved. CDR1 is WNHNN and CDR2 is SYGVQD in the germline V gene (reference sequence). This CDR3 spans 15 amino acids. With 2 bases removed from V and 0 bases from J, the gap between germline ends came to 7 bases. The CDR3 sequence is CASSETVTNTGELFF. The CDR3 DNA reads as TGCGCCAGCAGTGAGACTGTCACGAACACCGGGGAGCTGTTTTTT.

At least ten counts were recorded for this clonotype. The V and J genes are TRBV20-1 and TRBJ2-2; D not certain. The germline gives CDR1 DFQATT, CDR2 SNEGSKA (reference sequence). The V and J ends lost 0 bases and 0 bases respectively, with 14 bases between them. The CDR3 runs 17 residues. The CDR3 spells CSARDMDVTANTGELFF. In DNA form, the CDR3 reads TGCAGTGCTAGAGATATGGACGTTACCGCGAACACCGGGGAGCTGTTTTTT.

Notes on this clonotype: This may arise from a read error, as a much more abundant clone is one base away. The CDR3 DNA follows: TGTGCCAGCAGCAAGGGAGCCCGGGAGCTGTTTTTT. Protein: CASSKGARELFF. J is TRBJ2-2 and V is TRBV27; possibly TRBD2 for D (5 bases). CDR1 and CDR2 from the germline V gene are MNHEY and SMNVEV (reference sequence). The ends were cut back, 6 bases at V and 9 bases at J, with 11 bases in the middle. The CDR3 runs 12 residues.

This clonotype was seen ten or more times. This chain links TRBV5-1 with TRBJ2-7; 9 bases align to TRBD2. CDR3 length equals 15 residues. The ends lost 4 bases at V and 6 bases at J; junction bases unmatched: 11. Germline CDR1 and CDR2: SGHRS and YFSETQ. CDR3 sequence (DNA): TGCGCCAGCAGCCTCGATCCATATAGCGGGAGCGAGCAGTACTTC. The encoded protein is CASSLDPYSGSEQYF.

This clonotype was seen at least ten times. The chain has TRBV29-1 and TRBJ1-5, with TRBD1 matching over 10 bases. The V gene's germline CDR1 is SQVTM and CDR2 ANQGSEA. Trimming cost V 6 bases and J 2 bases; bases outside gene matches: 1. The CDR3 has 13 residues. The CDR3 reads CSVGTGGNQPQHF. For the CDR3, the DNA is TGCAGCGTGGGGACAGGGGGCAATCAGCCCCAGCATTTT.

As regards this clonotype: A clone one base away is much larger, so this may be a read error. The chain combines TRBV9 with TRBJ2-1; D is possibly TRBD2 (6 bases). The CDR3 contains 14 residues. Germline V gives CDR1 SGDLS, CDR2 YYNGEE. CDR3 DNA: TGTGTCAGCAGCATATTAGCGGAATTAGGTGAGCAGTTCTTC. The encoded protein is CVSSILAELGEQFF.